The TCR beta chain described here comes from a study of ipilimumab plus nivolumab after autologous stem cell transplantation. The V end lost 6 bases, the J end lost 10 bases, and 25 bases lay between the germline ends. The CDR3 consists of 16 residues. Produced via immunoSEQ multiplex PCR; TCRdb's table is partial and in-frame only. The sample lists 20,000 to 25,000 clones, over 70% occurring once. This clonotype originated in a male donor with diffuse large B-cell lymphoma. This sequence joins TRBV5-3 and TRBJ2-2; D is possibly TRBD2 (6 bases). TRBV5-3 is marked as an open reading frame, function uncertain. Sequenced material: PBMCs, taken in a trial of ipilimumab plus nivolumab as post-transplant consolidation. The CDR3 nucleotides are TGTGCCAGAAACGCCCCCCGGGGACTCCCCCCTGCGGAGCTGTTTTTT. Protein: CARNAPRGLPPAELFF.